This T cell receptor (beta chain) was observed in a study of T-cell memory formation after mild COVID-19. The wider study: Among the donors, TCR clusters were largely specific to each donor.

The CDR3 is made up of 16 amino acids. Trimming took 2 bases from V and 5 from J, leaving 16 bases between them. Germline CDR1 is SGHRS and CDR2 is YFSETQ. A 5'RACE reaction primed in the constant segment made cDNA libraries of TCR alpha and TCR beta, and these carried sample barcodes and UMIs. One entry per CDR3 protein, called by TCRdb with MiXCR from the 5' RACE reads. The sample contains about 290,000 distinct CDR3 sequences, approximately 15% of which appear only once. Study-wide results and caveats: Contracting CD8+ clones were enriched in EMRA, CD4+ mainly in CM and EM. In pre-infection memory, a portion of responding clones appeared, which suggested that cross-reactive memory joined.

This clonotype was seen a handful of times. Its antigen is not identified. The sequenced sample consisted of PBMCs or a T cell subset sorted from them (not recorded which). The TCR comes from a man aged 18 to 30 who had mild COVID-19 (a few samples of this study predate the infection). Cell type and time point are not known. V gene TRBV5-1 combines with J gene TRBJ2-2; the D call may be TRBD1 or TRBD2 (6 bases each). The CDR3 DNA sequence: TGCGCCAGCAGCTTAGTTTCGGGGGCCGGGACCGGGGAGCTGTTTTTT. It codes for CASSLVSGAGTGELFF.